Included here is one T cell receptor (beta chain) sequence, with context. These data originate in a study of cytomegalovirus exposure and HLA in healthy donors. Per the germline V gene, CDR1 is MGHDK and CDR2 is SYGVNS. The CDR3 is 12 amino acids. V gave up 3 bases and J gave up 5 bases, with 7 bases separating them. The PCR was carried out with 60 Vbeta primers and 13 Jbeta primers. Sequencing used immunoSEQ multiplex PCR; TCRdb keeps in-frame clones, though not all of them. The sample contains some 59,000 clones, roughly 84% of which appear only once. The chain carries TRBV25-1 and TRBJ1-2; D not resolved. The receptor was isolated from a young woman in good health and CMV-seronegative. Sequencing was done on a sample of PBMCs. In DNA form, the CDR3 reads TGTGCCAGCAGTGATTCCAGTTATGGCTACACCTTC. Residues: CASSDSSYGYTF.